This T cell receptor (beta chain) emerged from a study of blood T cell repertoires in COVID-19. Study summary: Samples taken during acute and convalescent COVID-19 were collected in the United States, Italy and Spain. Sources were T cells, B-cell-depleted T cells, or PBMCs; the material itself was cDNA or gDNA.

The CDR3 sequence is 13 residues long. Per the germline V gene, CDR1 is ENHRY and CDR2 is SYGVKD. The germline V and J ends were trimmed by 3 bases and 5 bases, with 9 bases remaining between them. Authors' data handling: For nucleated cells, counts were estimated from reference gene primer amplification. Method: immunoSEQ multiplex PCR; TCRdb's copy keeps in-frame clones and lacks some. V and J calls and clone size come straight from that table; D and trimming were deduced from the DNA. The sample records some 250,000 clones, around four fifths being singletons. Sequenced: peripheral blood. V gene TRBV10-3 combines with J gene TRBJ2-3; the D gene is possibly TRBD1 (5 bases). The sequence came from a man aged 60-69 years with acute or convalescent COVID-19. In nucleotides, the CDR3 is TGTGCCATCAGTGATCTAGGGGAAGATACGCAGTATTTT. It encodes CAISDLGEDTQYF.